This T cell receptor beta chain was obtained from a study of T cells in Graves' hyperthyroidism and ophthalmopathy. Study at large: Blood was drawn when the patient was first diagnosed and still untreated.

Amplified TCR beta CDR3 regions derived from RNA transcripts. The study used the HTBI primer set for a first-round RT-PCR of the TCR CDR3. TCRdb itself ran the multiplex PCR reads through MiXCR, one entry per CDR3 protein. The table shows roughly 600,000 distinct CDR3 sequences, with roughly 14% occurring only once. Regarding the study as a whole: In the blood, most expanded thyroid clonotypes above 0.001 appeared as well.

Deletions cut 5 bases from V and 0 bases from J, with 17 bases between. This CDR3 spans 17 amino acids. The germline CDR1 and CDR2 sequences are SGHTA and FQGTGA. Reasons for excluding patients were uncontrolled infection, other autoimmune disease, pregnancy or lactation. Diagnostic assessment was based on clinical symptoms, serum thyroxine and TRAb, thyroid ultrasound and orbital computed tomography. This clonotype was seen repeatedly, ten times or more. The target antigen is unknown. This TCR was recovered from a woman between 45 and 65 years old with Graves' ophthalmopathy. Material: blood. The V gene is TRBV7-3, the J gene TRBJ2-1, with a weak D call TRBD2 (6 bases). CDR3 protein: CASSPSGLTFSYNEQFF. As DNA, the CDR3 is TGTGCCAGCAGCCCGTCAGGACTAACCTTCTCCTACAATGAGCAGTTCTTC.